This T cell receptor (beta chain) was captured in a study of blood T cell repertoires in COVID-19. The study drew participants aged about 18 to 95 years from around 24 US areas. Allocation to cohorts depended on clinical history reported by the participants. Two consecutive negative NP/OP PCR tests, clearance, or resolved symptoms defined Cohort 3 recovery. Methods used by the authors: The assay estimated nucleated cells by amplifying reference gene primers. Libraries were prepared by immunoSEQ multiplex PCR; TCRdb keeps only in-frame clonotypes and omits some of them. V and J calls and clone size follow that table, whereas D and trimming were derived from the DNA. The data contain about 350,000 clones, roughly 90% of them singletons. The CDR3 loop spans 13 amino acids. V lost 9 bases, J lost 7 bases, and 18 bases lay in between. CDR1 is SNHLY, CDR2 FYNNEI, per germline.

The J gene is TRBJ2-5, the V gene TRBV2; tentative D call: TRBD2 (5 bases). This clonotype was sampled from a woman in her twenties or thirties who had recovered from COVID-19. The sample consisted of PBMCs or T cells enriched from blood (not recorded which). The CDR3 is CASHTEAGGTQYF. CDR3 DNA: TGTGCCAGTCATACAGAAGCCGGAGGGACCCAGTACTTC. Full variable domain (remainder filled in from reference TRBV2 and TRBJ2-5): EPEVTQTPSHQVTQMGQEVILRCVPISNHLYFYWYRQILGQKVEFLVSFYNNEISEKSEIFDDQFSVERPDGSNFTLKIRSTKLEDSAMYFCASHTEAGGTQYFGPGTRLLVL.